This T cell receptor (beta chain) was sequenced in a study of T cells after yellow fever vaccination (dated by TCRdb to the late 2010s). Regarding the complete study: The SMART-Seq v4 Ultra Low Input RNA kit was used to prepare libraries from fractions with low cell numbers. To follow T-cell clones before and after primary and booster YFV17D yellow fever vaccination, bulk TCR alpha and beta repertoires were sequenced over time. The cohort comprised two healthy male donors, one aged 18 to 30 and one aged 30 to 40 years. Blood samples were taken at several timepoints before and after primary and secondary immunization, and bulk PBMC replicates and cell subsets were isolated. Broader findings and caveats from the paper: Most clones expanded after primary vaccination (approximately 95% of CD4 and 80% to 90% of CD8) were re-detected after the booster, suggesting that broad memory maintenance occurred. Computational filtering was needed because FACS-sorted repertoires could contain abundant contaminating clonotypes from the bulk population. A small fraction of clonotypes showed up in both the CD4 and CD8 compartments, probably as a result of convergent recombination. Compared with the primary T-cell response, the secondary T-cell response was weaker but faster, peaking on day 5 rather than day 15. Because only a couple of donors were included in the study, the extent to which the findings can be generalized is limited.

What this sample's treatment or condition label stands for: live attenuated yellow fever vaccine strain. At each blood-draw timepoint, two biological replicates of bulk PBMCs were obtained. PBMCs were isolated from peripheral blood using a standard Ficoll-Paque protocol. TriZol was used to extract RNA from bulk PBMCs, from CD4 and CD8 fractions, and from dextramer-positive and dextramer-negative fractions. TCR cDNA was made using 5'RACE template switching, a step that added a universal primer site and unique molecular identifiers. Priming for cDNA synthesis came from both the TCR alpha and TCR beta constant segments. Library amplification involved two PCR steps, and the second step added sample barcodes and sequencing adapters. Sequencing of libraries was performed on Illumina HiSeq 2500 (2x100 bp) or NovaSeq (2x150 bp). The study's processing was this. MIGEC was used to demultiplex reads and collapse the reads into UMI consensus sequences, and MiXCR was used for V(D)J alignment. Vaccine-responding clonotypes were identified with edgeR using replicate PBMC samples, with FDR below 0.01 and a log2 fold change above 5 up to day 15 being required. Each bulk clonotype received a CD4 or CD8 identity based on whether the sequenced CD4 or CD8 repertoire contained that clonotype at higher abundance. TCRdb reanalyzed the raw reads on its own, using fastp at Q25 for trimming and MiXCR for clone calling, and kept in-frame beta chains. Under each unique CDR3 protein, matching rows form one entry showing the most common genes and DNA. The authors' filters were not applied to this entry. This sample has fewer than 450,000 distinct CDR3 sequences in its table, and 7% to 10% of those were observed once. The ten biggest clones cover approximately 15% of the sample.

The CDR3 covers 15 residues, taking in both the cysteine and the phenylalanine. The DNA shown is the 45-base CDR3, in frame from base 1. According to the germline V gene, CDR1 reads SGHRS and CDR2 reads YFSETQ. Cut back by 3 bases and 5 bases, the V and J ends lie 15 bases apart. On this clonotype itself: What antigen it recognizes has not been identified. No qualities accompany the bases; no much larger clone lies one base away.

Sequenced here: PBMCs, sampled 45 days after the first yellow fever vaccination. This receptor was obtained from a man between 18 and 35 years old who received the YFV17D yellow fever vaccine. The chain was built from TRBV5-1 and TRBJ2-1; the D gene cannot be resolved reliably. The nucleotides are TGCGCCAGCAGCTCGCTCGGACGGTTAGACAATGAGCAGTTCTTC. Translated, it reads CASSSLGRLDNEQFF.